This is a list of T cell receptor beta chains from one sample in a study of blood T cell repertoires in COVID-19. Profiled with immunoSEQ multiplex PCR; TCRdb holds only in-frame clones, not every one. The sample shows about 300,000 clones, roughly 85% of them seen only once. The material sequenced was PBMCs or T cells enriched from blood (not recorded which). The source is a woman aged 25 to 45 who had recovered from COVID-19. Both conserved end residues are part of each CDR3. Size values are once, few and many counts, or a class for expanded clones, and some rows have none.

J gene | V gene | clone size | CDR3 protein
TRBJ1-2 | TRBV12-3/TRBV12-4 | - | CASSADSLYGYTF
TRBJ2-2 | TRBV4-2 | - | CASRGQGSTGELFF
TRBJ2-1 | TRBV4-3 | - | CASSGGLAAGNEQFF
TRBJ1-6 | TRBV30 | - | CASTQGMGSPLHF
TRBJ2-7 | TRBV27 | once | CASSLSPDSSYEQYF
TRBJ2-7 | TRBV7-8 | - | CASSLAFMEQYF
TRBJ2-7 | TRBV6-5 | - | CATRQTYEQYF
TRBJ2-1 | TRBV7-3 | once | CASSLVPYNEQFF
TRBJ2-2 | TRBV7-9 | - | CASSRPGQGANTGELFF
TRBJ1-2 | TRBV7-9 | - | CASSGGTVYGYTF
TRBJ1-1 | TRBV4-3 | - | CASSQELQQGWGNTEAFF
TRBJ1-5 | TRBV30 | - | CALGQGVDQPQHF
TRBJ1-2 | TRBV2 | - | CASSDPQGGRYGYTF
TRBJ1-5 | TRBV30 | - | CAWRTGNQPQHF
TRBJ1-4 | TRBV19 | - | CASSIQGANEKLFF
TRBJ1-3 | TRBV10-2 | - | CASSAFPGSGNTIYF
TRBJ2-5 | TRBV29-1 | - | CSVESAGLETQYF
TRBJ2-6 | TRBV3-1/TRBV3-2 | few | CASSRQIHSGANVLTF
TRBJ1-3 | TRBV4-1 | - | CASSQPRVDGNTIYF
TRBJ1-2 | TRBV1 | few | CTSSQAPGPLGYTF
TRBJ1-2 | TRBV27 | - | CASAWGPTANYGYTF
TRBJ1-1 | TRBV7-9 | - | CASSLVALQNTEAFF
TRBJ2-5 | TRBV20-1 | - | CSASPVPRGTHQETQYF
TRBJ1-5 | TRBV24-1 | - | CATSDLGDRGRNQPQHF
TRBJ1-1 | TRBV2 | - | CASSGIRTEAFF
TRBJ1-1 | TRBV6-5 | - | CASREGQANTEAFF
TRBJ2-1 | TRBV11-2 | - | CASSRTGVTYNEQFF
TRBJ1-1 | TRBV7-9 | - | CASSPSEGDGEAFF